Given below is one T cell receptor (beta chain) in context. The antigen is undetermined. Aged roughly 6 to 100, donors were systemically healthy Caucasians from Russia. The extraction recovered at least 5 micrograms of total RNA per sample. This specimen belongs to a study of blood T cells in healthy people across ages. Trimming took 7 bases from V and 1 from J; bases not matched to a gene: 4. There are 15 residues in the CDR3. CDR1 is SGHTA, CDR2 FQGNSA, per germline. Points from the study as a whole: Strongly correlated with naive T cell percentage was TCR beta diversity. Changes in expanded clonotypes were possibly confounded, as the CMV status of donors was unknown.

Through a sample-barcoded 5' primer and a J-beta primer mix, a second PCR was run for about 7 to 12 cycles. TCRdb reprocessed the 5' RACE reads with MiXCR, giving one entry per CDR3 protein. The profile shows about 700,000 distinct CDR3 sequences, 32% of them singletons. The clonotype was recovered from a woman older than 75 in good health. What was sequenced was blood. This chain links TRBV7-2 with TRBJ2-6; the match to TRBD1 covers 7 bases. CDR3 bases: TGTGCCAGCACCGGGACAGCTTCTGGGGCCAACGTCCTGACTTTC. This encodes CASTGTASGANVLTF.